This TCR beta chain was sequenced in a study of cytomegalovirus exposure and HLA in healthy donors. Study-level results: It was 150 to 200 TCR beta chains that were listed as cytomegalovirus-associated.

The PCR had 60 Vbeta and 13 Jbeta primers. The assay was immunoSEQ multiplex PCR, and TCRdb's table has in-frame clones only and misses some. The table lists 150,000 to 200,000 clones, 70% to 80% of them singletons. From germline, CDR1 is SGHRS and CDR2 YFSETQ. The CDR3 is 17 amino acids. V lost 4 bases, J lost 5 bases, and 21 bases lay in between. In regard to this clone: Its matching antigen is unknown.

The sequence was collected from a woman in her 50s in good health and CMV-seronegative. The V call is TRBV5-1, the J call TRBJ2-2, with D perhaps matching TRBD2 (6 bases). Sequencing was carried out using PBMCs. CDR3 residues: CASSQALNWGGTGELFF. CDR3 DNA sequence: TGCGCCAGCAGCCAAGCCCTGAATTGGGGAGGAACCGGGGAGCTGTTTTTT.